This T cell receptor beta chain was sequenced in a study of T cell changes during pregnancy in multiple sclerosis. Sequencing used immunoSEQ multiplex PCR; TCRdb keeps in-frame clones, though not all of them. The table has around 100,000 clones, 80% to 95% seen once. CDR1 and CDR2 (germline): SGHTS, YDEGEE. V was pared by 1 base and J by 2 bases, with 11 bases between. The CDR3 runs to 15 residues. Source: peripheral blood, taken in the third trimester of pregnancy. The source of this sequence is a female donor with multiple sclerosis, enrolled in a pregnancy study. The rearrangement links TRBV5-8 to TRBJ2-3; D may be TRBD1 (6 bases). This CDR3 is CASSLTGKNTDTQYF. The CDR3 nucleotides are TGTGCCAGCAGCTTGACAGGGAAGAACACAGATACGCAGTATTTT.